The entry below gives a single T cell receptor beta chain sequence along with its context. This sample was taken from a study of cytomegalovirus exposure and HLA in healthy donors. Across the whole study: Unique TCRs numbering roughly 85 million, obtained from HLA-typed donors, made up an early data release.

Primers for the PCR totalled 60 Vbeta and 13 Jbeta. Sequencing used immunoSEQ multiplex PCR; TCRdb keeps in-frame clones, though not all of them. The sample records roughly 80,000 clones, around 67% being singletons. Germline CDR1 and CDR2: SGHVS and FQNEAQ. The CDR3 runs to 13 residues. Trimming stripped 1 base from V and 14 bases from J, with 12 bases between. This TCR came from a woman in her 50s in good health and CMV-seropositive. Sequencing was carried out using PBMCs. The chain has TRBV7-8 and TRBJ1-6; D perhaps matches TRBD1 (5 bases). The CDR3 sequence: CASSLGGQATLHF. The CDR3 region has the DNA TGTGCCAGCAGCTTAGGGGGCCAGGCCACCCTCCACTTT.